The entry below gives a single TCR beta chain sequence along with its context. Single viable CD3+CD4+CD8-CD45RO+ cells were sorted as the memory CD4+ T cells. This entry comes from a study of memory CD4+ T cells and cytomegalovirus serostatus. About the study: Of the healthy Belgian adults, several were CMV seropositive and fewer than 30 seronegative.

Sequenced by immunoSEQ multiplex PCR; TCRdb stores in-frame clones only, minus some. The sample contains about 56,000 clones, about 81% of which appear only once. V was clipped by 2 bases and J by 2 bases, with 6 bases between them. The CDR3 sequence is 13 residues long. Germline-derived CDR1 and CDR2 are SGHNT and YENEEA. This clonotype was obtained from an adult in good health and CMV-seronegative. Sequenced sample: memory CD4+ T cells from blood. The genes are TRBV11-3 and TRBJ1-1, with D uncertain. The CDR3 DNA reads as TGTGCCAGCAGCTTAAGGGAAAACACTGAAGCTTTCTTT. The encoded protein is CASSLRENTEAFF.